This T cell receptor beta chain was captured by sequencing in a study of T cell responses to AZD1222 COVID-19 vaccine. General observations from the study: Donor demographics were predominantly white British with a female majority; clonal diversity may be underestimated.

In its sample, this clone was seen once. Antigen specificity is unknown. This table comes from immunoSEQ multiplex PCR, and its TCRdb copy is limited to in-frame clones, with some not included. The sample records under 150,000 clones, roughly 92% being singletons. V was trimmed by 4 bases and J by 6 bases, leaving 12 bases between them. CDR1 and CDR2 from the germline V gene are GTSNPN and SVGIG (reference sequence). The CDR3 totals 12 residues. This clonotype was sampled from an adult who received the AZD1222 COVID-19 vaccine. This specimen was peripheral blood, taken 28 days after the second AZD1222 dose. This sequence joins TRBV30 and TRBJ1-2; D not resolved. CDR3 residues: CAWKDQRDGYTF. As DNA, the CDR3 is TGTGCCTGGAAAGACCAGCGGGATGGCTACACCTTC.